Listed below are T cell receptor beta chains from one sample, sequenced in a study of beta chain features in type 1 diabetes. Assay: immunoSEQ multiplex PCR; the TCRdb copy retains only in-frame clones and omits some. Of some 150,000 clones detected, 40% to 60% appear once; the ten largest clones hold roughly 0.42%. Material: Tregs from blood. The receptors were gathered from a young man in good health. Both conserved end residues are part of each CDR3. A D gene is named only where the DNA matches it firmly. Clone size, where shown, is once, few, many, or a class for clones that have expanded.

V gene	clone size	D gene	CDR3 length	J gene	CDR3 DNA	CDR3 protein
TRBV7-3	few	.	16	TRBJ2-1	TGTGCCAGCAGCTCGAGAGAGCGGAGCTCCTACAATGAGCAGTTCTTC	CASSSRERSSYNEQFF
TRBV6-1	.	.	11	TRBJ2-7	TGTGCCAGCACCGAGGGAAACCCCCAGTACTTC	CASTEGNPQYF
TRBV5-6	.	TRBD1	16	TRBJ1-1	TGTGCCAGCAGCTTCTCGGACAGGGGACTCGCCACTGAAGCTTTCTTT	CASSFSDRGLATEAFF
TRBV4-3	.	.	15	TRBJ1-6	TGCGCCAGCAGCCGAAGGAGGGGGGGCGGTTCACCCCTCCACTTT	CASSRRRGGGSPLHF
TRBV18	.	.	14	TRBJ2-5	TGTGCCAGCTCACCACGGGCAGGGGATGGGACCCAGTACTTC	CASSPRAGDGTQYF
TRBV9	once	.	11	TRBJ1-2	TGTGCCAGCTCCACTAACTATGGCTACACCTTC	CASSTNYGYTF
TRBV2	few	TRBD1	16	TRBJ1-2	TGTGCCAGCCCCGCCCCTTATAAAGGACAGGCCTATGGCTACACCTTC	CASPAPYKGQAYGYTF
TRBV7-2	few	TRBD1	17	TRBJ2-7	TGTGCCAGCAGCTTAAAGATCACAGGGGTGGGATCCTACGAGCAGTACTTC	CASSLKITGVGSYEQYF
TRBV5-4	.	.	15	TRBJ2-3	TGTGCCAGCAGCCGTAGACAGATCCTCACAGATACGCAGTATTTT	CASSRRQILTDTQYF
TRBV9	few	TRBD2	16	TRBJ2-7	TGTGCCAGCAGCGACCAGAGGACTAGCGAATCCTACGAGCAGTACTTC	CASSDQRTSESYEQYF
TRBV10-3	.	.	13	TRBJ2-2	TGTGCCATCACCGGACAGATCACCGGGGAGCTGTTTTTT	CAITGQITGELFF
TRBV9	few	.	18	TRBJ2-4	TGTGCCAGCAGCGTAGCTCCCGGGACTCAACTAGCCAAAAACATTCAGTACTTC	CASSVAPGTQLAKNIQYF
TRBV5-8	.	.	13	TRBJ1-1	TGTGCCAGCAGCTTGGTTCGGAACACTGAAGCTTTCTTT	CASSLVRNTEAFF
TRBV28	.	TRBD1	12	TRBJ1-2	TGTGCCAGCAGACTCACAGGGGGTGGCTACACCTTC	CASRLTGGGYTF
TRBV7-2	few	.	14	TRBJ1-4	TGTGCCAGCAGCTTAGAGAGTCGGGGAGGAAAACTGTTTTTT	CASSLESRGGKLFF
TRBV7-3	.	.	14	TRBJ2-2	TGTGCCAGCAGCCCAGTGGCGGGCACCGGGGAGCTGTTTTTT	CASSPVAGTGELFF
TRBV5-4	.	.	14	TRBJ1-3	TGTGCCAGCAGCTTGGCAGGCCTGGGAAACACCATATATTTT	CASSLAGLGNTIYF
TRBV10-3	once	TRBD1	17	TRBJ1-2	TGTGCCATCAGCTTCAGACAGGGGGTCTCTAGTTCGGGAGGCTACACCTTC	CAISFRQGVSSSGGYTF
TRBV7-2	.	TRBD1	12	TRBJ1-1	TGTGCCAGCAGCCTCTACAGGGGGGAAGCTTTCTTT	CASSLYRGEAFF
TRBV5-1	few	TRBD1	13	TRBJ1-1	TGCGCCAGCAGCCGACAGGGTACGGCTGAAGCTTTCTTT	CASSRQGTAEAFF
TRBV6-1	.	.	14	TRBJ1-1	TGTGCCAGCAGATTGACCCGGCGGGATACTGAAGCTTTCTTT	CASRLTRRDTEAFF
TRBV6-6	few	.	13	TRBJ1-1	TGTGCCAGCAGTCGTTACCGAGTGACTGAAGCTTTCTTT	CASSRYRVTEAFF
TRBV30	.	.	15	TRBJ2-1	TGTGCCTGGAGTGGGGGGGGGCGCTCCTACAATGAGCAGTTCTTC	CAWSGGGRSYNEQFF
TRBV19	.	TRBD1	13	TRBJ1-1	TGTGCCAGTAGTGTCGACAGGGCTACTGAAGCTTTCTTT	CASSVDRATEAFF
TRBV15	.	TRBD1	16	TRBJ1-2	TGTGCCACCAGCAGAGTAGGGACAGGGGGCGCAGATGGCTACACCTTC	CATSRVGTGGADGYTF
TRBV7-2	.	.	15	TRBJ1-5	TGTGCCAGCAGCTCAGGACAGAACTTCAATCAGCCCCAGCATTTT	CASSSGQNFNQPQHF
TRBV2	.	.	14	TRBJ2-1	TGTGCCACCAGCCAGGGTTCGCCTAGCAATGAGCAGTTCTTC	CATSQGSPSNEQFF
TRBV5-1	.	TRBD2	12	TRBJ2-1	TGCGCCAGCGGGACTAGCTACAATGAGCAGTTCTTC	CASGTSYNEQFF
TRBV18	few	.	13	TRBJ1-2	TGTGCCAGCTCACCACGAGGGATACATGGCTACACCTTC	CASSPRGIHGYTF
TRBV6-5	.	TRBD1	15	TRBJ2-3	TGTGCCAGCAGACGGGACAGGGGCAGGACAGATACGCAGTATTTT	CASRRDRGRTDTQYF
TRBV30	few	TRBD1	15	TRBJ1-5	TGTGCCTGGAGCCGTCGGACAGGGGGAGCTCAGCCCCAGCATTTT	CAWSRRTGGAQPQHF
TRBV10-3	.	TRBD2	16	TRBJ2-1	TGTGCCATCACCAGACTAGCGGGAGGGCGGTACAATGAGCAGTTCTTC	CAITRLAGGRYNEQFF
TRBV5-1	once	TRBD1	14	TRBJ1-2	TGCGCCAGCAGCCTAGGACAGGGGGGCTATGGCTACACCTTC	CASSLGQGGYGYTF
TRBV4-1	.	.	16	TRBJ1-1	TGCGCCAGCGCCAAATCCTCAACACAGGTGAACACTGAAGCTTTCTTT	CASAKSSTQVNTEAFF
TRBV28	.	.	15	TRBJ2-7	TGTGCCAGCAGTTTGATAGGGGTAATGGACTACGAGCAGTACTTC	CASSLIGVMDYEQYF
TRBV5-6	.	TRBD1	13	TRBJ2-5	TGTGCCAGCAGTCAGGGGGACCAAGAGACCCAGTACTTC	CASSQGDQETQYF
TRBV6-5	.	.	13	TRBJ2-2	TGTGCCAGCAGTAGGGGACTTACCGGGGAGCTGTTTTTT	CASSRGLTGELFF
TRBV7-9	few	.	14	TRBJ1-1	TGTGCCAGCAGCTCTCAGACAGTGAACACTGAAGCTTTCTTT	CASSSQTVNTEAFF
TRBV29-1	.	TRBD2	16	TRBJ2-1	TGCAGCGTTGAAGGGGCGGCTAGCGGTAAAAACAATGAGCAGTTCTTC	CSVEGAASGKNNEQFF
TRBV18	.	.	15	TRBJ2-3	TGTGCCAGCTCACCACAGCGGGTACCCACAGATACGCAGTATTTT	CASSPQRVPTDTQYF
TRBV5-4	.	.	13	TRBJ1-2	TGTGCCAGCAGCCCCCAACGGAACTATGGCTACACCTTC	CASSPQRNYGYTF
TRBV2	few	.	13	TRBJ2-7	TGTGCCACCTTTGGCGGGAACTCCTACGAGCAGTACTTC	CATFGGNSYEQYF